One sample yielded the 22 T cell receptor beta chains listed below, sequenced in a study of cytomegalovirus exposure and HLA in healthy donors. PCR primers comprised 60 Vbeta and 13 Jbeta primers. Generated by immunoSEQ multiplex PCR, the TCRdb table keeps only in-frame clones and is missing some. This repertoire shows fewer than 250,000 clones, approximately 87% found once; its top ten account for 1.3%. Sequenced sample: PBMCs. The receptors stem from a human donor in good health.

The chain has TRBV7-9 and TRBJ2-3; TRBD2 agrees at 10 bases. V lost 6 bases and J lost 2; bases outside the gene matches: 2. This CDR3 comprises 14 residues. CDR1 is SEHNR, CDR2 FQNEAQ, per germline (reference sequence). CDR3 DNA: TGTGCCAGCAGACTAGCGGGGATCACAGATACGCAGTATTTT. Translated: CASRLAGITDTQYF.

V and J are TRBV5-1 and TRBJ2-1, with 9 bases identical to TRBD2. The CDR3 loop spans 18 amino acids. After removal of 0 bases from V and 4 bases from J, the junction contained 11 bases not matched to a gene. CDR1 is SGHRS, CDR2 YFSETQ, per germline. CDR3 amino acids: CASSLGEGAGGLYNEQFF. For the CDR3, the DNA is TGCGCCAGCAGCTTGGGGGAGGGAGCGGGAGGCCTTTACAATGAGCAGTTCTTC.

The chain is built from TRBV7-9 and TRBJ2-1; 7 bases align to TRBD2. Germline V gene sequence: CDR1 SEHNR, CDR2 FQNEAQ (reference sequence). V lost 3 bases, J lost 8 bases, and 16 bases stayed unmatched. The length of the CDR3 is 17 residues. CDR3 DNA: TGTGCCAGCAGCTTGAGGAGGGCGGGAGTATCCCCCCATGAGCAGTTCTTC. Protein: CASSLRRAGVSPHEQFF. Filled out from reference TRBV7-9 and TRBJ2-1, the complete variable domain reads DTGVSQNPRHKITKRGQNVTFRCDPISEHNRLYWYRQTLGQGPEFLTYFQNEAQLEKSRLLSDRFSAERPKGSFSTLEIQRTEQGDSAMYLCASSLRRAGVSPHEQFFGPGTRLTVL.

V is TRBV4-2 and J is TRBJ1-5; possible D gene TRBD1, 5 bases. V was clipped by 0 bases and J by 7 bases, with 22 bases between them. Per the germline V gene, CDR1 is LGHNA and CDR2 is YNFKEQ. This CDR3 is 18 amino acids long. The DNA for the CDR3 is TGTGCCAGCAGCCAAGATTTGCTGCCGGGGCCTGCGGGACAGCCCCAGCATTTT. This encodes CASSQDLLPGPAGQPQHF.

This clone was counted only a few times. The chain employs TRBV5-5 and TRBJ1-1, with TRBD1 as a possible D gene (6 bases). This CDR3 is built from 15 residues. The ends were cut back, 2 bases at V and 4 bases at J, with 15 bases in the middle. Germline V gene lookup returns CDR1 SGHKS and CDR2 YYEKEE (reference sequence). In nucleotides, the CDR3 is TGTGCCAGCAGCTTAGGGGGGGCGAGTACCACTGAAGCTTTCTTT. This sequence encodes CASSLGGASTTEAFF.

V and J are TRBV30 and TRBJ2-2; no definite D call. This CDR3 is 11 amino acids long. V shed 2 bases and J shed 6 bases, with 4 bases lying between them. Germline loops: CDR1 GTSNPN, CDR2 SVGIG (reference sequence). For the CDR3, the DNA is TGTGCCTGGAGTCCTGCCGGGGAGCTGTTTTTT. It codes for CAWSPAGELFF.

The chain joins TRBV18 to TRBJ2-3; 9 bases are shared with TRBD2. After removal of 1 base from V and 6 bases from J, the junction contained 2 bases not matched to a gene. CDR3 length: 14 amino acids. Germline CDR1 KGHSH, CDR2 LQKENI. CDR3: CASSPRLAEDTQYF. CDR3 bases: TGTGCCAGCTCACCACGACTAGCGGAGGATACGCAGTATTTT.

The chain combines TRBV7-3 with TRBJ2-1; 7 nucleotides align to TRBD1. The J segment lost 0 bases and the V segment lost 6 bases, leaving 5 bases of the junction unmatched. The CDR3 has 15 residues. Germline lookup yields CDR1 SGHTA and CDR2 FQGTGA. In DNA, the CDR3 is TGTGCCAGCAGTCGTTGGGACAGCTCCTACAATGAGCAGTTCTTC. Its translation is CASSRWDSSYNEQFF. Variable domain in full (rest from reference TRBV7-3 and TRBJ2-1): GAGVSQTPSNKVTEKGKYVELRCDPISGHTALYWYRQSLGQGPEFLIYFQGTGAADDSGLPNDRFFAVRPEGSVSTLKIQRTERGDSAVYLCASSRWDSSYNEQFFGPGTRLTVL.

V is TRBV9 and J is TRBJ2-5; 7 nucleotides line up with TRBD2. The CDR3 has 14 residues. Trimming removed 6 bases from V and 5 bases from J; junction bases left unmatched: 10. The germline V gene has CDR1 SGDLS and CDR2 YYNGEE. CDR3 in amino acids: CASNGGSPGETQYF. CDR3 sequence (DNA): TGTGCCAGCAACGGCGGGAGTCCCGGGGAGACCCAGTACTTC.

The rearrangement joins TRBV29-1 to TRBJ2-3; 9 bases are shared with TRBD1. CDR1 and CDR2 from the germline V gene are SQVTM and ANQGSEA. The junction had 8 bases not matched to a gene; V was cut back by 7 bases and J by 0 bases. The CDR3 has 15 residues. CDR3 sequence: CSARGTGTSTDTQYF. The CDR3 nucleotides are TGCAGCGCCAGGGGGACAGGGACTAGCACAGATACGCAGTATTTT.

The chain uses TRBV5-4 and TRBJ2-7; 8 nucleotides align to TRBD1. In germline, CDR1 is SGHNT, CDR2 YYREEE (reference sequence). The CDR3 loop spans 14 amino acids. The V gene end was trimmed by 4 bases and the J gene end by 0 bases; junction bases not matched to a gene: 3. CDR3 sequence: CASSPQGASYEQYF. In DNA form, the CDR3 reads TGTGCCAGCAGCCCGCAGGGGGCCTCCTACGAGCAGTACTTC.

The chain has TRBV7-9 and TRBJ2-1; TRBD1 matches at 9 bases. V trimming: 3 bases; J trimming: 9 bases; junction bases outside the gene matches: 6. From germline, CDR1 is SEHNR and CDR2 FQNEAQ (reference sequence). The CDR3 is 14 amino acids. CDR3 DNA sequence: TGTGCCAGCAGCTTGGGACAGGGAATTAGTGAGCAGTTCTTC. Its protein is CASSLGQGISEQFF.

CDR3 in DNA: TGTGCCTGGAGCGCGGGACAGTCATTTTACAATGAGCAGTTCTTC. This gives the protein CAWSAGQSFYNEQFF. This chain links TRBV30 with TRBJ2-1, with D possibly being TRBD1 (7 bases). V was cut by 3 bases and J by 4 bases, with 16 bases left in between. Germline lookup yields CDR1 GTSNPN and CDR2 SVGIG (reference sequence). The length of the CDR3 is 15 residues.

The chain recombines TRBV10-1 with TRBJ2-7; tentatively, D is TRBD1 (5 bases). This CDR3 comprises 16 residues. Trimming left V 7 bases short and J 1 base short, with 20 bases between. CDR1 and CDR2 (germline): WNHNN, SYGVQD (reference sequence). The CDR3, as DNA: TGCGCCAGCATTTTAATGTGGGGAAAGGGGTCCTACGAGCAGTACTTC. Its protein product is CASILMWGKGSYEQYF.

The CDR3 region has the DNA TGTGCCTGGAGGGTAGCGGGACCGAACACCGGGGAGCTGTTTTTT. This encodes CAWRVAGPNTGELFF. V and J are TRBV30 and TRBJ2-2, with TRBD2 identical over 8 bases. V shed 3 bases and J 0 bases; nucleotides not matched to a gene: 3. CDR1 is GTSNPN and CDR2 is SVGIG in the germline V gene (reference sequence). The CDR3 spans 15 residues. The whole variable domain, filled in from reference TRBV30 and TRBJ2-2, reads SQTIHQWPATLVQPVGSPLSLECTVEGTSNPNLYWYRQAAGRGLQLLFYSVGIGQISSEVPQNLSASRPQDRQFILSSKKLLLSDSGFYLCAWRVAGPNTGELFFGEGSRLTVL.

In this sample, this clone turned up a few times. The chain links TRBV6-5 to TRBJ1-4; 9 bases agree with TRBD1. This CDR3 contains 14 residues. V gave up 5 bases and J gave up 8 bases; unmatched junction bases: 6. Germline assignment: CDR1 MNHEY and CDR2 SVGAGI. The CDR3 DNA reads TGTGCCAGCAGTCGGGACAGGGTGAGAGAAAAACTGTTTTTT. Its translation is CASSRDRVREKLFF.

The J gene is TRBJ2-3, the V gene TRBV7-6, with D possibly being TRBD2 (6 bases). The CDR3 contains 16 residues. Deletions cut 4 bases from V and 2 bases from J, with 16 bases between. In germline, CDR1 is SGHVS, CDR2 FNYEAQ. This CDR3 reads CASSSRIAVDTDTQYF. CDR3 in DNA: TGTGCCAGCAGCTCCCGGATAGCGGTCGACACAGATACGCAGTATTTT.

This clone came up a few times. CDR3 amino acids: CASSYSQLNTGELFF. Written as DNA, the CDR3 is TGTGCCAGCAGTTACTCACAGCTGAACACCGGGGAGCTGTTTTTT. The rearrangement links TRBV6-5 to TRBJ2-2, with D uncertain. CDR1 is MNHEY and CDR2 is SVGAGI in the germline V gene. Trimming removed 0 bases from V and 1 base from J, with 6 bases in between. The CDR3 contains 15 residues.

For this clone: This sample also contains other DNA sequences that code for the same CDR3. The V call is TRBV19, the J call TRBJ2-7; 9 nucleotides match TRBD1. This CDR3 is 14 amino acids long. Trimming took 3 bases from V and 2 from J; bases not matched to a gene: 2. CDR1 is LNHDA, CDR2 SQIVND, per germline (reference sequence). The CDR3 is CASSIGQGTYEQYF. In DNA, the CDR3 is TGTGCCAGTAGTATCGGACAGGGGACCTACGAGCAGTACTTC.

The chain has TRBV28 and TRBJ1-4, with 8 bases identical to TRBD1. In germline, CDR1 is MDHEN, CDR2 SYDVKM. The junction had 4 bases not matched to a gene; V was cut back by 7 bases and J by 3 bases. The CDR3 contains 14 residues. The CDR3 reads CASTMTGANEKLFF. DNA for the CDR3: TGTGCCAGCACCATGACAGGGGCTAATGAAAAACTGTTTTTT.

CDR3 loop: CASSPYGANTGELFF. The CDR3 DNA reads as TGCGCCAGCAGCCCGTACGGAGCGAACACCGGGGAGCTGTTTTTT. The rearrangement joins TRBV5-1 to TRBJ2-2; D gene unclear. The germline CDR1 and CDR2 sequences are SGHRS and YFSETQ. V lost 4 bases and J 0 bases, leaving 10 bases between the germline ends. This CDR3 comprises 15 residues.

A note on this clone: At one end the junction does not follow the germline gene, possibly because of a read error. The V call is TRBV5-8, the J call TRBJ2-1; tentative D call: TRBD2 (5 bases). Per germline, CDR1 SGHTS and CDR2 YDEGEE. CDR3 length equals 12 residues. CDR3 in DNA: TGTGCCAGCAGCTTAGACTACGATGAGCAGTTCTTC. It specifies CASSLDYDEQFF.